A selection of T cell receptor beta chains follows, all from one sample in a study of blood T cells in healthy people across ages. MiXCR was run by TCRdb on the 5' RACE reads, yielding one entry per CDR3 protein. The table includes about 900,000 distinct CDR3 sequences, around 49% detected once. The source material was blood. These receptor sequences come from a man younger than 40 in good health. Both conserved end residues are part of each CDR3. D genes are given only for firm matches. Rows give clone size only sometimes, using once, few, many, or a class for an expanded clone.

size: many; J: TRBJ2-1; V: TRBV12-3/TRBV12-4; D: TRBD2; CDR3: CASSLAGDRFF; DNA: TGTGCCAGCAGTTTGGCGGGGGATCGGTTCTTC
size: NA; J: TRBJ2-1; V: TRBV4-1; D: TRBD2; CDR3: CASSQGLSGGDWFF; DNA: TGCGCCAGCAGCCAAGGTCTTAGCGGGGGGGATTGGTTCTTC
size: NA; J: TRBJ1-4; V: TRBV28; D: NA; CDR3: CASSSNRITNEKLFF; DNA: TGTGCCAGCAGTTCCAACAGGATAACTAATGAAAAACTGTTTTTT
size: few; J: TRBJ2-7; V: TRBV5-1; D: NA; CDR3: CASSLKGGSSYEQYF; DNA: TGCGCCAGCAGCTTAAAGGGGGGATCCTCCTACGAGCAGTACTTC
size: NA; J: TRBJ2-1; V: TRBV4-1; D: NA; CDR3: CASSQDARSSNNEQFF; DNA: TGCGCCAGCAGCCAAGACGCCAGATCATCCAACAATGAGCAGTTCTTC
size: NA; J: TRBJ1-5; V: TRBV20-1; D: NA; CDR3: CSAGRPQLRDQPQHF; DNA: TGCAGTGCTGGTCGCCCTCAATTAAGGGATCAGCCCCAGCATTTT
size: NA; J: TRBJ2-1; V: TRBV6-1; D: TRBD2; CDR3: CASSDLVAGLYNEQFF; DNA: TGTGCCAGCAGTGACCTGGTAGCGGGGCTTTACAATGAGCAGTTCTTC
size: NA; J: TRBJ2-1; V: TRBV7-2; D: TRBD2; CDR3: CASSLELAGGYSYNGQFF; DNA: TGTGCCAGCAGCTTAGAGCTAGCGGGGGGCTACTCCTACAATGGGCAGTTCTTC
size: NA; J: TRBJ2-1; V: TRBV7-6; D: NA; CDR3: CASMVALGHNEQFF; DNA: TGTGCCAGCATGGTAGCGTTGGGGCACAATGAGCAGTTCTTC
size: NA; J: TRBJ2-7; V: TRBV3-1; D: NA; CDR3: CASSQIDKGFYEQYF; DNA: TGTGCCAGCAGCCAGATAGACAAGGGCTTCTACGAGCAGTACTTC
size: NA; J: TRBJ1-2; V: TRBV5-1; D: NA; CDR3: CASSPEGTPYGYTF; DNA: TGCGCCAGCTCTCCGGAGGGGACGCCTTATGGCTACACCTTC
size: NA; J: TRBJ2-7; V: TRBV11-2; D: TRBD2; CDR3: CASSLAGLVSEQYF; DNA: TGTGCCAGCAGCTTAGCGGGACTAGTATCCGAGCAGTACTTC
size: few; J: TRBJ1-5; V: TRBV4-2; D: TRBD1; CDR3: CASSQEGQVNQPQHF; DNA: TGTGCCAGCAGCCAAGAAGGACAGGTTAATCAGCCCCAGCATTTT
size: NA; J: TRBJ1-1; V: TRBV20-1; D: NA; CDR3: CSATEFPEAFF; DNA: TGCAGTGCTACAGAGTTTCCTGAAGCTTTCTTT
size: NA; J: TRBJ2-7; V: TRBV7-8; D: NA; CDR3: CANSRTTGPYEQYF; DNA: TGTGCCAACAGCCGCACTACGGGTCCATACGAGCAGTACTTC
size: NA; J: TRBJ1-1; V: TRBV5-1; D: NA; CDR3: CASSSNNEAFF; DNA: TGCGCCAGCAGCTCCAACAATGAAGCTTTCTTT
size: once; J: TRBJ2-1; V: TRBV7-2; D: TRBD2; CDR3: CASSLVSGGAVYNEQFF; DNA: TGTGCCAGCAGCTTAGTTAGCGGGGGGGCCGTTTACAATGAGCAGTTCTTC
size: few; J: TRBJ2-7; V: TRBV27; D: NA; CDR3: CASSWEVSNNEQYF; DNA: TGTGCCAGCAGTTGGGAGGTATCAAACAATGAGCAGTACTTC
size: few; J: TRBJ2-1; V: TRBV3-1; D: TRBD2; CDR3: CASSQMGGAYNEQFF; DNA: TGTGCCAGCAGCCAAATGGGGGGGGCCTACAATGAGCAGTTCTTC
size: NA; J: TRBJ1-5; V: TRBV4-1; D: NA; CDR3: CASSQEAQALAQHF; DNA: TGCGCCAGCAGCCAAGAAGCCCAGGCGCTGGCCCAGCATTTT
size: NA; J: TRBJ2-1; V: TRBV20-1; D: TRBD1; CDR3: CSAKGRGTGFNEQFF; DNA: TGCAGTGCCAAAGGTCGTGGGACAGGGTTCAATGAGCAGTTCTTC
size: NA; J: TRBJ1-2; V: TRBV7-2; D: NA; CDR3: CASSLVPTGTYGYTF; DNA: TGTGCCAGCAGCTTAGTCCCTACAGGGACCTATGGCTACACCTTC
size: NA; J: TRBJ1-6; V: TRBV5-6; D: NA; CDR3: CASSPGGSNSPLHF; DNA: TGTGCCAGCAGCCCGGGGGGAAGCAATTCACCCCTCCACTTT
size: NA; J: TRBJ2-5; V: TRBV7-9; D: NA; CDR3: CASSPSVLEETQYF; DNA: TGTGCCAGCAGCCCTTCCGTCCTCGAAGAGACCCAGTACTTC
size: few; J: TRBJ2-7; V: TRBV7-9; D: TRBD1; CDR3: CASSHTGGHEQYF; DNA: TGTGCCAGCAGTCATACAGGGGGCCACGAGCAGTACTTC
size: NA; J: TRBJ1-4; V: TRBV7-9; D: NA; CDR3: CASSLSVATNEKLFF; DNA: TGTGCCAGCAGCTTGTCTGTCGCAACTAATGAAAAACTGTTTTTT
size: few; J: TRBJ2-5; V: TRBV9; D: NA; CDR3: CASSVGQRVETQYF; DNA: TGTGCCAGCAGCGTAGGGCAGAGGGTAGAGACCCAGTACTTC
size: few; J: TRBJ2-7; V: TRBV20-1; D: NA; CDR3: CSARDGTLYEQYF; DNA: TGCAGTGCTAGAGATGGAACATTATACGAGCAGTACTTC
size: NA; J: TRBJ1-4; V: TRBV28; D: NA; CDR3: CASSNPPRTEKLFF; DNA: TGTGCCAGCAGTAACCCACCGCGTACTGAAAAACTGTTTTTT
size: few; J: TRBJ2-5; V: TRBV7-2; D: NA; CDR3: CASSSSSASQYF; DNA: TGTGCCAGCAGCTCCTCTTCGGCCTCCCAGTACTTC
size: NA; J: TRBJ2-1; V: TRBV4-3; D: NA; CDR3: CASSQEERNEQFF; DNA: TGCGCCAGCAGCCAAGAGGAACGCAATGAGCAGTTCTTC
size: few; J: TRBJ2-7; V: TRBV5-1; D: TRBD1; CDR3: CASSSPRQGNDEQYF; DNA: TGCGCCAGCAGTTCTCCCCGACAGGGTAATGACGAGCAGTACTTC
size: few; J: TRBJ2-1; V: TRBV4-1; D: NA; CDR3: CASIPFAGSYNEQFF; DNA: TGCGCCAGCATTCCTTTTGCGGGTTCCTACAATGAGCAGTTCTTC
size: NA; J: TRBJ2-5; V: TRBV6-1; D: TRBD1; CDR3: CASSETGVDEQYF; DNA: TGTGCCAGCAGTGAGACAGGGGTTGATGAGCAGTACTTC
size: NA; J: TRBJ1-2; V: TRBV6-5; D: TRBD1; CDR3: CASRTGGQGYTF; DNA: TGTGCCAGCAGAACAGGGGGCCAAGGCTACACCTTC